Following are 30 T cell receptor beta chains from one sample sequenced in a study of T-cell reconstitution after alpha-beta-depleted transplantation in children. Unique molecular identifiers were used to barcode this TCRbeta library. TCRdb independently ran MiXCR on the PCR reads; one entry per CDR3 protein. The data hold a few hundred thousand distinct CDR3 sequences, with over 9.5% observed a single time. Material: PBMCs, obtained before TCRalphabeta/CD19-depleted stem cell transplant. Receptors were obtained from a boy under three years old with acute myeloid leukemia, due to receive a stem cell transplant.

This clonotype appeared many times. The chain combines TRBV5-1 with TRBJ2-2; the match to TRBD1 covers 11 bases. CDR3 size: 14 residues. The ends lost 9 bases at V and 5 bases at J; junction bases unmatched: 6. Per germline, CDR1 SGHRS and CDR2 YFSETQ. CDR3 sequence: CATRDRGTTGELFF. For the CDR3, the DNA is TGCGCCACCAGGGACAGGGGGACAACCGGGGAGCTGTTTTTT.

This clonotype was counted many times. The chain combines TRBV29-1 with TRBJ2-1, with 8 bases identical to TRBD1. Germline values: CDR1 SQVTM, CDR2 ANQGSEA. With 4 bases clipped from V and 4 bases from J, the junction kept 0 bases outside the gene matches. The CDR3 sequence is 12 residues long. DNA for the CDR3: TGCAGCGTTGGGACAGGGTACAATGAGCAGTTCTTC. Translation: CSVGTGYNEQFF.

On this clonotype: It may be a read error: a sequence one base away is much more abundant. J is TRBJ2-3 and V is TRBV5-1; the match to TRBD2 covers 8 bases. Germline V gene sequence: CDR1 SGHRS, CDR2 YFSETQ. The CDR3 contains 16 residues. CDR3 sequence: CVSSLVVAGYTDTQYF. In DNA, the CDR3 is TGCGTCAGCAGCCTGGTGGTAGCGGGATACACAGATACGCAGTATTTT.

This clonotype was detected many times. The chain recombines TRBV28 with TRBJ1-1, with D possibly being TRBD1 (6 bases). Germline V gene sequence: CDR1 MDHEN, CDR2 SYDVKM. The CDR3 covers 14 residues. V lost 5 bases and J 1 base, leaving 11 bases between the germline ends. CDR3 in amino acids: CASSTGQPNTEAFF. Here the CDR3 DNA reads TGTGCCAGCAGTACCGGACAGCCGAACACTGAAGCTTTCTTT.

This clonotype showed up many times. J is TRBJ2-1 and V is TRBV10-3; unclear D gene. CDR1 and CDR2 from the germline V gene are ENHRY and SYGVKD. V lost 0 bases and J lost 5, with 17 bases in between. The CDR3 runs to 17 residues. The CDR3 here is CAISESNSWLIHNEQFF. Written as DNA, the CDR3 is TGTGCCATCAGTGAGTCGAATTCCTGGCTGATCCACAATGAGCAGTTCTTC.

This sequence joins TRBV6-2 or TRBV6-3 and TRBJ2-5; D is uncertain. The CDR3 is 14 amino acids. Germline assignment: CDR1 MNHEY and CDR2 SVGEGT. Trimming took 0 bases from V and 2 from J, leaving 7 bases between them. CDR3 sequence reads: CASSYSNRQETQYF. As DNA, the CDR3 is TGTGCCAGCAGTTACTCGAACAGACAAGAGACCCAGTACTTC.

Here the CDR3 reads CASSYDRVRGEQFF. In DNA, the CDR3 is TGTGCCAGCAGTTACGACAGGGTCCGAGGGGAGCAGTTCTTC. The V call is TRBV6-5, the J call TRBJ2-1, with 7 bases fitting TRBD1. Germline V lookup: CDR1 MNHEY, CDR2 SVGAGI. J lost 10 bases, V lost 2 bases, and 8 bases had no gene match. The CDR3 runs 14 residues.

Many counts were recorded for this clonotype. This chain connects TRBV28 to TRBJ2-4; 7 nucleotides line up with TRBD1. Germline V gene sequence: CDR1 MDHEN, CDR2 SYDVKM. Losses at the gene ends were 5 bases for V and 0 bases for J; bases not matched to a gene: 4. There are 15 residues in the CDR3. The CDR3 coding sequence is TGTGCCAGCAGTACAGGGGATAGAGCCAAAAACATTCAGTACTTC. It specifies CASSTGDRAKNIQYF.

This clonotype was counted ten times or more. J is TRBJ1-5 and V is TRBV9; D uncertain. Germline CDR1 and CDR2: SGDLS and YYNGEE. The V end was cut by 9 bases, the J end by 0 bases, with 16 bases between. The CDR3 length is 15 residues. The CDR3 bases are TGTGCCATCTTCCGGGATCTCTATAGCAATCAGCCCCAGCATTTT. It translates to CAIFRDLYSNQPQHF.

The table lists this clonotype with many counts. The genes are TRBV7-6 and TRBJ1-1, with D unresolved. The CDR3 is made up of 13 amino acids. Looked up from germline, CDR1 is SGHVS and CDR2 is FNYEAQ. V lost 6 bases, J lost 0 bases, and 8 bases lay in between. The CDR3, as DNA: TGTGCCAGCAGTATAAACATGAACACTGAAGCTTTCTTT. It yields the protein CASSINMNTEAFF.

This clonotype was counted at least ten times. The rearrangement joins TRBV12-3 or TRBV12-4 to TRBJ1-4, with D perhaps matching TRBD1 (5 bases). This CDR3 is 15 amino acids long. V was clipped by 5 bases and J by 4 bases, with 14 bases between them. CDR3 sequence: CASSPRTGLNEKLFF. The CDR3 DNA reads TGTGCCAGCAGTCCCCGGACGGGGCTTAATGAAAAACTGTTTTTT.

This clonotype has more than one count but fewer than ten. This chain uses TRBV25-1 with TRBJ1-3; the match to TRBD1 covers 7 bases. The J segment lost 2 bases and the V segment lost 3 bases, leaving 7 bases of the junction unmatched. This CDR3 is 16 amino acids long. The germline CDR1 and CDR2 sequences are MGHDK and SYGVNS. The CDR3 sequence is CASSDYRGEAGNTIYF. The CDR3 bases are TGTGCCAGCAGTGACTACAGGGGTGAGGCTGGAAACACCATATATTTT.

This clonotype was found many times. CDR3 nucleotide sequence: TGTGCCAGCAGTTTCGGGCAGGGGACTGAAAAACTGTTTTTT. Amino acids: CASSFGQGTEKLFF. The V call is TRBV12-3 or TRBV12-4, the J call TRBJ1-4, with TRBD1 as a possible D gene (6 bases). The CDR3 consists of 14 residues. With 3 bases removed from V and 7 bases from J, the gap between germline ends came to 12 bases.

This clonotype appeared many times. The chain employs TRBV21-1 and TRBJ1-2. TRBV21-1 is tagged as a pseudogene. The CDR3 has 10 amino acids. This chain's CDR3 is CASSDHGYTF. CDR3 coding DNA: TGTGCCAGCAGCGACCATGGCTACACCTTC.

There are many counts of this clonotype. V usage is TRBV20-1 and J usage is TRBJ2-4; 8 positions match TRBD1. Germline-derived CDR1 and CDR2 are DFQATT and SNEGSKA (reference sequence). The CDR3 is 13 residues long. V shed 6 bases and J 4 bases; nucleotides not matched to a gene: 5. The CDR3 DNA reads TGCAGTGCCCCGAACAGGGGGAAAAACATTCAGTACTTC. As protein: CSAPNRGKNIQYF.

This clonotype has a count of ten or more. This rearrangement joins TRBV24-1 to TRBJ2-2; no clear D gene. The germline V gene has CDR1 KGHDR and CDR2 SFDVKD. CDR3 size: 15 residues. V lost 5 bases and J 2 bases, leaving 11 bases between the germline ends. Written as DNA, the CDR3 is TGTGCCACCAGTGTTGGGCCGGTTAACACCGGGGAGCTGTTTTTT. As protein: CATSVGPVNTGELFF.

Ten or more counts support this clonotype. The V call is TRBV7-9, the J call TRBJ2-7; 8 bases match TRBD1. Germline V gene sequence: CDR1 SEHNR, CDR2 FQNEAQ (reference sequence). CDR3 length equals 14 residues. After removal of 5 bases from V and 5 bases from J, the junction contained 8 bases not matched to a gene. CDR3 bases: TGTGCCAGCAGCGCAATGACAGGGGCCGACGAGCAGTACTTC. Translating gives CASSAMTGADEQYF.

In this sample, this clonotype turned up many times. V usage is TRBV28 and J usage is TRBJ1-2; D possibly corresponds to TRBD1 (5 bases). The CDR3 covers 19 residues. CDR1 MDHEN and CDR2 SYDVKM come from the germline V gene. V lost 4 bases, J lost 2 bases, and 26 bases lay in between. The CDR3 loop is CASSSNLPTGDGHNYGYTF. CDR3 bases: TGTGCCAGCAGTTCCAACCTACCCACCGGGGACGGCCACAACTATGGCTACACCTTC.

This clonotype showed up many times. The gene calls are TRBV7-2 and TRBJ2-1; D ambiguous. The V gene's germline CDR1 is SGHTA and CDR2 FQGNSA. Trimming cost V 0 bases and J 6 bases, with 9 bases left between them. The CDR3 is made up of 14 amino acids. CDR3 amino acids: CASSLARASNEQFF. CDR3 DNA sequence: TGTGCCAGCAGCTTAGCTAGGGCTAGCAATGAGCAGTTCTTC.

At least ten counts were recorded for this clonotype. This sequence joins TRBV15 and TRBJ2-1, with D possibly TRBD1 on 5 matching bases. The germline V and J ends were trimmed by 1 base and 4 bases, with 8 bases remaining between them. This CDR3 has 14 amino acids. Germline loops: CDR1 LNHNV, CDR2 YYDKDF (reference sequence). CDR3 in amino acids: CATSRGTQYNEQFF. The CDR3 nucleotides read TGTGCCACCAGCAGAGGGACACAGTACAATGAGCAGTTCTTC.

This chain joins TRBV4-1 and TRBJ2-7; no reliable D call. This CDR3 is built from 15 residues. V shed 0 bases and J shed 0 bases, with 9 bases lying between them. The germline CDR1 and CDR2 sequences are MGHRA and YSYEKL. CDR3 bases: TGCGCCAGCAGCCAAGACAACCGAGACTCCTACGAGCAGTACTTC. It codes for CASSQDNRDSYEQYF.

In this sample, this clonotype turned up many times. The chain combines TRBV10-3 with TRBJ2-1; D perhaps matches TRBD2 (6 bases). Germline V gene sequence: CDR1 ENHRY, CDR2 SYGVKD. The CDR3 covers 15 residues. The V end lost 5 bases, the J end lost 6 bases, and 17 bases lay between the germline ends. The CDR3 reads CAISILAKGPNEQFF. DNA for the CDR3: TGTGCCATCAGTATACTAGCAAAGGGTCCCAATGAGCAGTTCTTC.

This clonotype has just one count. Given a much more abundant clone one base away, this may be a read error. The gene calls are TRBV9 and TRBJ2-7; D is unclear. Trimming stripped 0 bases from V and 9 bases from J, with 10 bases between. The germline CDR1 and CDR2 sequences are SGDLS and YYNGEE. CDR3 length: 12 amino acids. The CDR3 nucleotides read TGTGCCAGCAGCGTAGGAGAGGAAAGGCAGTACTTC. It yields the protein CASSVGEERQYF.

Ten or more counts support this clonotype. This chain connects TRBV4-3 to TRBJ1-1, with a tentative D call TRBD1 (5 bases). V was shortened by 0 bases and J by 5 bases, with 13 bases between the two germline ends. This CDR3 is 15 amino acids long. In germline, CDR1 is LGHNA, CDR2 YSLEER. CDR3 sequence: CASSQDRQGWTEAFF. In DNA form, the CDR3 reads TGCGCCAGCAGCCAAGATCGGCAGGGCTGGACTGAAGCTTTCTTT.

This clonotype was recorded many times. The chain uses TRBV12-5 and TRBJ2-3; D remains unclear. The CDR3 is 15 residues long. Germline V CDR1 and CDR2: LGHNT, FRNRAP. Trimming shortened V by 0 bases and J by 1 base, and 8 bases separated the two germline ends. In DNA form, the CDR3 reads TGTGCTAGTGGTTTGGTACTGCGACGCACAGATACGCAGTATTTT. Its translation: CASGLVLRRTDTQYF.

The chain links TRBV5-1 to TRBJ2-7; no clear D. The CDR3 runs 15 residues. The V gene's germline CDR1 is SGHRS and CDR2 YFSETQ. Trimming took 4 bases from V and 0 from J, leaving 14 bases between them. The CDR3 loop reads CASSLFPRSSYEQYF. The CDR3 nucleotides read TGCGCCAGCAGCCTTTTTCCCCGTAGCTCCTACGAGCAGTACTTC.

This clonotype occurred many times. This sequence joins TRBV7-9 and TRBJ2-1, with TRBD2 identical over 11 bases. V shed 6 bases and J 1 base; nucleotides not matched to a gene: 11. The CDR3 is made up of 18 amino acids. Germline V lookup: CDR1 SEHNR, CDR2 FQNEAQ (reference sequence). The CDR3: CASRLLAGAELSYNEQFF. The CDR3, as DNA: TGTGCCAGCAGGCTACTAGCGGGGGCCGAGCTATCCTACAATGAGCAGTTCTTC.

This clonotype was found many times. The chain carries TRBV29-1 and TRBJ2-7, with 11 bases aligning to TRBD1. Per germline, CDR1 SQVTM and CDR2 ANQGSEA. V lost 4 bases to trimming and J lost 6 bases; unmatched junction nucleotides: 5. The CDR3 is 13 residues long. CDR3 DNA: TGCAGCGTTGCCCCGGACAGGGGGCTCGAGCAGTACTTC. This gives the protein CSVAPDRGLEQYF.

This clonotype has ten or more counts. The gene calls are TRBV28 and TRBJ2-3; 7 nucleotides line up with TRBD1. The trim removed 6 bases at V and 3 bases at J, leaving 3 bases unmatched. The CDR3 sequence is 13 residues long. The germline gives CDR1 MDHEN, CDR2 SYDVKM. The CDR3 is CASRLQGTDTQYF. CDR3 in DNA: TGTGCCAGCAGATTACAGGGGACAGATACGCAGTATTTT.

The V call is TRBV5-8, the J call TRBJ1-2; tentatively, D is TRBD1 (5 bases). Trimming pared 4 bases from V and 7 bases from J, leaving 17 bases between. Germline lookup yields CDR1 SGHTS and CDR2 YDEGEE. CDR3 length: 14 residues. CDR3 nucleotide sequence: TGTGCCAGCAGCCCCGGGTGGGGGTTTGGTGGCTACACCTTC. This sequence encodes CASSPGWGFGGYTF.